Shown below are 20 T cell receptor beta chains from a single sample sequenced in a study of cytomegalovirus exposure and HLA in healthy donors. The PCR was carried out with 60 Vbeta primers and 13 Jbeta primers. Assay used: immunoSEQ multiplex PCR; TCRdb lists only in-frame clones, some missing. The sample has some 190,000 clones; roughly 77% are singletons. Sequenced: PBMCs. The source of these receptors is a man aged 30 to 39 in good health and CMV-seropositive.

This clone was counted once. The rearrangement uses TRBV5-1 and TRBJ2-3, with 9 positions matching TRBD1. Looked up from germline, CDR1 is SGHRS and CDR2 is YFSETQ. J gave up 2 bases and V 2 bases, and 3 bases lay outside the gene matches. CDR3 length equals 15 residues. CDR3 region: CASSFGDRDTDTQYF. The CDR3 coding sequence is TGCGCCAGCAGCTTCGGGGACAGGGACACAGATACGCAGTATTTT.

This clone was counted a few times. The chain employs TRBV5-1 and TRBJ2-5; D possibly corresponds to TRBD1 (6 bases). The V gene's germline CDR1 is SGHRS and CDR2 YFSETQ. The CDR3 spans 15 residues. Between the trimmed V and J ends, which lost 0 bases and 3 bases, there was a span of 12 bases. In nucleotides, the CDR3 is TGCGCCAGCAGCTTGGGACAGGCCTTCAAAGAGACCCAGTACTTC. Protein product: CASSLGQAFKETQYF.

The rearrangement joins TRBV7-3 to TRBJ2-1, with 10 bases lining up with TRBD2. CDR3 length equals 15 residues. Germline lookup yields CDR1 SGHTA and CDR2 FQGTGA. Trimming at V came to 2 bases and at J to 8 bases, leaving 6 bases not matched to a gene. Here the CDR3 DNA reads TGTGCCAGCAGCTTATCTAGCGGGAGATGGGATGAGCAGTTCTTC. Residues: CASSLSSGRWDEQFF. The whole variable domain, remainder taken from reference TRBV7-3 and TRBJ2-1, is GAGVSQTPSNKVTEKGKYVELRCDPISGHTALYWYRQSLGQGPEFLIYFQGTGAADDSGLPNDRFFAVRPEGSVSTLKIQRTERGDSAVYLCASSLSSGRWDEQFFGPGTRLTVL.

The chain employs TRBV4-1 and TRBJ2-1; 7 bases agree with TRBD1. The CDR3 runs to 11 residues. Germline V lookup: CDR1 MGHRA, CDR2 YSYEKL. V was clipped by 8 bases and J by 7 bases; unmatched bases: 2. The CDR3 sequence: CASLQGNEQFF. CDR3 DNA sequence: TGCGCCAGCTTACAGGGGAATGAGCAGTTCTTC.

V gene TRBV10-2 combines with J gene TRBJ2-3, with D tentatively TRBD2 (5 bases). Trimming shortened V by 10 bases and J by 3 bases, and 11 bases separated the two germline ends. Germline V CDR1 and CDR2: WSHSY, SAAADI. CDR3 length: 12 residues. CDR3 nucleotide sequence: TGCGCCACCGGGGAATCTACAGATACGCAGTATTTT. Translation: CATGESTDTQYF.

The count of this clone is one. The V and J genes are TRBV7-9 and TRBJ2-7, with 13 bases fitting TRBD2. The CDR3 contains 16 residues. Germline V lookup: CDR1 SEHNR, CDR2 FQNEAQ (reference sequence). Trimming cost V 1 base and J 5 bases; bases outside gene matches: 5. The CDR3 region has the DNA TGTGCCAGCAGCTTAGGCGGACTAGCGGGAGCCAACGAGCAGTACTTC. This translates into CASSLGGLAGANEQYF.

The rearrangement uses TRBV7-8 and TRBJ1-5, with D unclear. The ends were cut back, 0 bases at V and 9 bases at J, with 18 bases in the middle. Germline loops: CDR1 SGHVS, CDR2 FQNEAQ. CDR3 length: 16 residues. Written as DNA, the CDR3 is TGTGCCAGCAGCTTAGCCGGAGATCCGCTCGGGAGGCCCCAGCATTTT. This sequence encodes CASSLAGDPLGRPQHF.

Comments on this clone: This sample also contains other DNA sequences that code for the same CDR3. The rearrangement links TRBV6-5 to TRBJ2-5, with D possibly matching TRBD2 (6 bases). The V and J ends lost 2 bases and 2 bases respectively, with 9 bases between them. Germline CDR1 is MNHEY and CDR2 is SVGAGI. The CDR3 totals 14 residues. The CDR3 DNA reads as TGTGCCAGCAGTTACCAAGGAGGGCAAGAGACCCAGTACTTC. Amino acid sequence: CASSYQGGQETQYF.

The V and J genes are TRBV5-1 and TRBJ2-6, with unresolved D. The CDR3 has 14 amino acids. Per germline, CDR1 SGHRS and CDR2 YFSETQ. V was pared by 4 bases and J by 0 bases, with 5 bases between. CDR3 nucleotide sequence: TGCGCCAGCAGCCCGAGCTCTGGGGCCAACGTCCTGACTTTC. Encoded protein: CASSPSSGANVLTF.

A note on this clone: A much larger clone lies a single base off, so this may be a read error. This chain joins TRBV29-1 and TRBJ2-3; D possibly corresponds to TRBD2 (5 bases). The V gene lost 2 bases and the J gene lost 10 bases, with 10 bases spanning the gap. CDR3 length equals 11 residues. Germline V gene lookup returns CDR1 SQVTM and CDR2 ANQGSEA. In nucleotides, the CDR3 is TGCAGCGTTGAAACTAGTGGTGCGCAGTATTTT. It specifies CSVETSGAQYF.

The CDR3 DNA follows: TGTGCCAGCAGCCCTTGGACAGGTCGCACCGGGGAGCTGTTTTTT. Its translation is CASSPWTGRTGELFF. The rearrangement links TRBV14 to TRBJ2-2; 7 bases align to TRBD1. The V and J ends lost 4 bases and 4 bases, in that order; junction bases with no gene match: 6. Germline CDR1 and CDR2: SGHDN and FVKESK. The CDR3 has 15 residues.

The chain recombines TRBV7-3 with TRBJ2-1; possibly TRBD2 for D (5 bases). Germline CDR1 reads SGHTA; CDR2 reads FQGTGA. Trimming stripped 2 bases from V and 6 bases from J, with 5 bases between. The CDR3 spans 12 residues. CDR3 sequence reads: CASSLGSNEQFF. Written as DNA, the CDR3 is TGTGCCAGCAGCTTAGGGAGCAATGAGCAGTTCTTC. The complete variable domain, with remaining parts taken from reference TRBV7-3 and TRBJ2-1, reads GAGVSQTPSNKVTEKGKYVELRCDPISGHTALYWYRQSLGQGPEFLIYFQGTGAADDSGLPNDRFFAVRPEGSVSTLKIQRTERGDSAVYLCASSLGSNEQFFGPGTRLTVL.

This chain uses TRBV7-3 with TRBJ2-1; 7 bases are shared with TRBD1. The CDR3 is 16 residues long. Looked up from germline, CDR1 is SGHTA and CDR2 is FQGTGA. Trimming took 3 bases from V and 7 from J; bases not matched to a gene: 12. The DNA of the CDR3 is TGTGCCAGCAGCTTGGTGGGAGACAGGGAAGGGAATGAGCAGTTCTTC. It is translated as CASSLVGDREGNEQFF.

The chain combines TRBV7-3 with TRBJ2-1, with 7 bases that match TRBD2. V trimming: 3 bases; J trimming: 3 bases; junction bases outside the gene matches: 2. This CDR3 contains 14 residues. The germline CDR1 and CDR2 sequences are SGHTA and FQGTGA. Written as DNA, the CDR3 is TGTGCCAGCAGCTTCGCTAGCGGCTACAATGAGCAGTTCTTC. It yields the protein CASSFASGYNEQFF.

This chain uses TRBV2 with TRBJ1-2; 7 nucleotides agree with TRBD1. Germline V lookup: CDR1 SNHLY, CDR2 FYNNEI. The CDR3 totals 14 residues. V was clipped by 10 bases and J by 6 bases; unmatched bases: 14. CDR3 sequence: CATPGGGAPDGYTF. The CDR3 DNA reads TGTGCCACCCCGGGAGGGGGCGCCCCGGATGGCTACACCTTC.

This clone appeared a single time. The CDR3 DNA sequence: TGTGCCAGTAGTATAGTCCCAGGGGGTACTGAAGCTTTCTTT. The encoded protein is CASSIVPGGTEAFF. The V call is TRBV19, the J call TRBJ1-1; 7 bases are a match to TRBD1. The germline V gene has CDR1 LNHDA and CDR2 SQIVND (reference sequence). The ends lost 1 base at V and 5 bases at J; junction bases unmatched: 4. This CDR3 is 14 amino acids long.

This clone was detected only a few times. The chain has TRBV19 and TRBJ1-4; TRBD1 might be the D (5 bases). V dropped 5 bases and J dropped 3 bases, with 13 bases sitting between them. The germline V gene has CDR1 LNHDA and CDR2 SQIVND (reference sequence). The CDR3 is 15 amino acids. The CDR3 protein is CASSLQGGANEKLFF. For the CDR3, the DNA is TGTGCCAGTAGTCTCCAGGGTGGGGCTAATGAAAAACTGTTTTTT.

In its sample, this clone was seen a few times. CDR3 nucleotides: TGTGCCAGTCAGGGGACTATCCCCACAGATACGCAGTATTTT. The encoded protein is CASQGTIPTDTQYF. The V gene is TRBV2, the J gene TRBJ2-3, with a weak D call TRBD2 (7 bases). Per germline, CDR1 SNHLY and CDR2 FYNNEI. Trimming stripped 9 bases from V and 2 bases from J, with 15 bases between. This CDR3 has 14 amino acids.

The chain uses TRBV9 and TRBJ2-5, with a tentative D call TRBD2 (7 bases). The V end was cut by 3 bases, the J end by 4 bases, with 13 bases between. The CDR3 has 14 amino acids. Germline V CDR1 and CDR2: SGDLS, YYNGEE. CDR3 in amino acids: CASSGGGVGETQYF. In DNA, the CDR3 is TGTGCCAGCAGCGGAGGGGGGGTTGGAGAGACCCAGTACTTC.

The chain couples TRBV7-9 to TRBJ2-3, with 8 bases matching TRBD1. The trim removed 5 bases at V and 2 bases at J, leaving 9 bases unmatched. The germline gives CDR1 SEHNR, CDR2 FQNEAQ (reference sequence). The CDR3 is 16 residues long. The CDR3 DNA follows: TGTGCCAGCAGCACCCGAGACAGGGGCTCCACAGATACGCAGTATTTT. It yields the protein CASSTRDRGSTDTQYF.